This T cell receptor beta chain was sequenced in a study of cytomegalovirus exposure and HLA in healthy donors (dated by TCRdb to the late 2010s). Regarding the complete study: In an earlier analysis of roughly 590 of the donors, approximately 260 Gb of sequence data and some 120 million unique TCR beta sequences from 180 million or so T cells were reported. HLA typing included class I and class II loci at four-digit resolution. Besides the first cohort of 500 to 700 subjects, a separate validation cohort made up of 120 different subjects was used. About 280 gigabases of sequencing data and around 88 million unique TCR sequences made up an early release that covered 500 to 700 HLA-typed donors. Roughly 5 DR-DQ haplotypes were treated as single units for association and clustering because of strong linkage in the cohort. Donor age, sex, ethnicity and CMV serostatus were compiled together with the repertoire data. To predict cytomegalovirus infection status, the study brought together high-throughput TCR immunosequencing, statistical association of individual TCRs with disease status, and machine learning. Typing coverage varied by locus: roughly 620-630 donors for A, B, C, DRB1 and DQB1; roughly 560 for DQA1; some 610 for DPA1; 400 to 480 for DPB1. The aim of the study was to test whether cataloging public T cell receptors could identify signatures of past pathogen exposure. Across about 370 genotyped donors of the cohort, an average of roughly 230,000 unique TCR beta nucleotide sequences per donor were sequenced, and 15% to 20% of those sequences were non-productive. Rather than drawing on any new phenotypic data, the later analysis identified candidate immune exposures from TCR beta sequences and the way those sequences occurred across donors. Of the 300 to 400 genotyped donors, roughly 80% fell in the genetic ancestry cluster associated with self-reported Caucasian donors. An earlier analysis of fewer than 700 of the donors applied high-throughput TCR beta sequencing to assess whether each TCR beta V gene segment acted as functional or pseudogenic. All discovery cohort repertoires had been generated on a single sequencing platform. A later genetic analysis used genome-wide SNP genotypes for about three fifths of the 666 donors, treating that subset as a discovery cohort. A later analysis re-analyzed previously published TCR beta repertoires from about 600 donors and added high-resolution HLA genotyping to study TCR occurrence patterns. Using immunosequencing, the study profiled T cell repertoires from 640 or so subjects and related those repertoires to cytomegalovirus serostatus. General conclusions and limits of the study: A later analysis found that TCR association rates varied across HLA loci, with DRB1 alleles showing the most associated TCRs and HLA-C alleles the fewest. It was suggested by the authors that the approach could potentially be generalized to other disease states and immunological phenotypes. The classifier was reported to diagnose cytomegalovirus status with high specificity and sensitivity in both the original cohort and the validation cohort. The study gave a list of over 150 TCR beta chains associated with cytomegalovirus. Some IMGT-functional V segments, including TRBV6-2 and TRBV6-3, could not be distinguished by the 87-base-pair reads and were therefore excluded. A further reported finding was that TCR beta sequences accurately predicted the HLA-A and HLA-B alleles for most subjects in the first cohort. Because HLA typing was unavailable for some donors at each locus, only the typed subset was used in association tests. A cluster of highly shared sequence variants was judged likely to represent a technical artifact of the sequencing pipeline. Across donors, most TCR sequences were observed very rarely, whereas some public TCRs were present in many individuals. Linkage disequilibrium might explain the correlated functional status among segregating V segments, but an unknown experimental factor could not be excluded. Compared with the 666-donor mean, donors in an Asian-associated ancestry cluster had fewer N-insertions in productive TCRs, according to a later genetic analysis. Compared with equally common non-associated chains, HLA-associated TCR beta chains in a later analysis were more clonally expanded and had lower generation probabilities. Because counts were too low, roughly 18 rarely observed V segments, including chromosome 9 orphons, were left out of the earlier analysis of some 600 of the donors. In vitro tests confirmed that a few of the cytomegalovirus-associated TCR beta chains recognize cytomegalovirus antigens. The cohort was sequenced for TCR beta chains only, and without alpha or paired-chain data the features that could be detected were limited. An association between a missense DCLRE1C variant and V-gene and J-gene trimming of TCR beta chains was found in a later genetic analysis and replicated in an independent cohort. In an earlier analysis of approximately 590 of the donors, most TCR beta V segments appeared in productive rearrangements about 87% or about 30% of the time, broadly matching IMGT annotations. Specific HLA alleles were associated with some 15,000 TCR beta sequences at a false discovery rate of 0.05 in a later analysis. According to a later analysis, parvovirus B19, influenza, CMV and Epstein-Barr virus appeared linked to several top co-occurrence clusters. Presence/absence analyses assumed roughly uniform sequencing depth across donors, an assumption that may not hold. When HLA alleles, especially DR and DQ, strongly co-occurred, attributing TCR associations to individual alleles was difficult. The only immune exposure information available for the cohort was CMV serostatus. Most CMV-associated TCR beta chains appeared to be HLA-restricted in a later analysis, and the HLA associations seemed to be driven largely by CMV exposure.

The cohort comprised more than 550 healthy bone marrow donors. At the time of sampling, every cohort member was nominally healthy, though immune exposures that went unrecorded were likely present. The donor was CMV seronegative and belonged to the group of 352 seronegative cohort members. A peripheral blood sample was provided by each donor, and peripheral blood mononuclear cells were used for TCR beta sequencing. Genomic DNA was extracted from the blood cell samples with the Qiagen DNeasy Blood Extraction Kit. V and J are trimmed by 4 bases and 0 bases, and the gene matches miss 2 bases of the junction. The germline V gene sets CDR1 to LGHNA and CDR2 to YSLEER. The CDR3, from cysteine to phenylalanine, totals 15 residues. Solely the CDR3 DNA is kept, with 45 bases framed from the first base. With regard to this clone: Its specific antigen is unknown. Base qualities are not provided; no much larger clone lies one nucleotide away.

The library was generated by the immunoSEQ multiplex PCR assay. For the multiplex PCR, a mixture combining 60 forward primers for TCR Vbeta segments and 13 reverse primers for TCR Jbeta segments was used. Amplification of the CDR3 region of rearranged TCR beta genes was performed with a multiplex PCR assay on genomic DNA. The amplified TCR beta libraries were sequenced on the Illumina HiSeq System as 87-base-pair reads. Regarding the original processing steps: A later analysis tallied 75 million to 95 million unique TCR beta chains across the 666 repertoires, and approximately 12 million of those chains were shared by two or more donors. Raw reads were error-corrected and collapsed into unique sequences with a nearest-neighbor algorithm that merged closely related sequences to remove PCR and sequencing errors. V, D and J gene segments were assigned by aligning CDR3 sequences to IMGT reference sequences. Each retained sequence needed at least a six-nucleotide match to both a V gene segment and a J gene segment. A rearrangement was called productive if the CDR3 had no stop codons and remained in frame with V and J, and every other rearrangement was called non-productive. CDR3 was defined according to IMGT convention as the region running from the second conserved V-encoded cysteine to the conserved J-encoded phenylalanine. The earlier analysis of 550 to 650 of the donors excluded any sequence lacking an unambiguous match to a single V gene segment. An earlier analysis of 587 of the donors called V segments functional above 56.7% productive rearrangements and segregating when the between-donor standard deviation exceeded 5%. A statistical classification framework was built to diagnose cytomegalovirus status from the catalog of TCR beta chain sequences. In a later analysis, V and J genes were assigned by comparing TCR nucleotide sequences against IMGT/GENE-DB human TR gene sequences. Using the TCRdist pipeline, a later analysis assigned CDR3 sequences along with most-parsimonious VDJ recombination scenarios. In a later analysis, every TCR beta chain was defined by the combination of its CDR3 amino acid sequence and its V-gene family, and reads without a unique V-gene family were dropped. To address suspected cross-contamination and a sequencing artifact, a later analysis removed roughly 640 highly shared, low-generation-probability nucleotide sequences. In a later analysis, a clonal expansion index was calculated for each public chain from normalized within-repertoire ranks of inferred template counts. Generation probabilities in a later analysis came from a VDJ recombination model fitted to out-of-frame rearrangements, and those results were checked against IGoR. In a later analysis, hypergeometric tests were used to score TCR-TCR, TCR-HLA and TCR-CMV co-occurrence, with a repertoire-size bias correction applied to TCR pairs. False discovery rates were estimated in a later analysis by permuting HLA or CMV assignments 20 times. In a later analysis, co-occurring TCRs were grouped using DBSCAN, with TCRdist sequence similarity added in when clustering inside HLA-allele-positive subsets. For co-occurrence clustering, repertoires with fewer than 30,000 or more than 120,000 public chains were excluded, along with about five repertoires with anomalous nucleotide sharing. TCRdb mirrors the immuneACCESS table, restricted to in-frame sequences. Some clones are absent from its copies; in checked studies, under half trace to an unresolved V gene, and the reason for the others is unknown. V and J calls plus clone size are reproduced from that table; the DNA served to infer D and trimming. The sample table holds about 160,000 clones, of which 87% were seen once. Clones ranked in the top ten supply around 0.85% of the sample.

The V and J genes are TRBV4-3 and TRBJ2-7; a stretch of 11 junction bases matches TRBD1. This sequence was found in a woman aged 30 to 39 in good health and CMV-seronegative. Sequencing was done on a sample of PBMCs. The nucleotides read TGCGCCAGCAGCCCCGGACAGGGGGCCTCCTACGAGCAGTACTTC. Translated, it gives CASSPGQGASYEQYF.